This TCR beta chain emerged from a study of T cell responses to AZD1222 COVID-19 vaccine. Study results and caveats: Among spike-specific TCRs, nearly half reportedly target unmutated variant regions.

The assay was immunoSEQ multiplex PCR, and TCRdb's table has in-frame clones only and misses some. The sample has 140,000 or so clones, around 94% seen once. Details on this clone: Its antigen is as yet unknown.

This CDR3 is built from 16 residues. In germline, CDR1 is SGHTA, CDR2 FQGTGA. V lost 2 bases to trimming and J lost 4 bases; unmatched junction nucleotides: 4. The sample consisted of peripheral blood, taken after recovery from COVID-19. The chain has TRBV7-3 and TRBJ2-2, with 10 bases lining up with TRBD2. The receptor was isolated from an adult who had recovered from COVID-19. The CDR3: CASSLELAGSTGELFF. CDR3 bases: TGTGCCAGCAGCTTAGAACTAGCGGGAAGCACCGGGGAGCTGTTTTTT. The full variable domain, completed using reference TRBV7-3 and TRBJ2-2, is GAGVSQTPSNKVTEKGKYVELRCDPISGHTALYWYRQSLGQGPEFLIYFQGTGAADDSGLPNDRFFAVRPEGSVSTLKIQRTERGDSAVYLCASSLELAGSTGELFFGEGSRLTVL.